The present TCR beta chain was sequenced within a study of tumor and adjacent non-tumor tissue in lung cancer. The template was RNA from unsorted bulk tissue. The normal lung tissue was taken more than 3 cm from the tumor edge. Donors were chemotherapy-naive, newly diagnosed lung cancer surgical patients in China, August–late 2014. The CDR3 runs to 14 residues. As regards this clonotype: Its antigen is unknown. The junction does not match germline at one end; this may be a read error.

The study's findings and limits: In normal lung, the top 100 clones were significantly more dominant than in tumor. Patients with more diverse tumor TCRs had worse survival.

Three rounds of nested PCR, following a modified ARM-PCR protocol, produced the TCRbeta library. TCRdb passed the multiplex PCR reads through MiXCR, listing each CDR3 protein once. The table records tens of thousands of distinct CDR3 sequences, roughly 80% of them present only once. The chain is built from TRBV12-3 or TRBV12-4 and TRBJ2-5; D is unclear. Sequencing was done on a sample of distant non-tumor lung tissue. This clonotype originated in a man between 60 and 70 years old with non-small cell lung cancer. The CDR3 region is CASSLNIGKETLYF. CDR3 sequence (DNA): TGTGCGAGCAGCCTCAACATTGGAAAGGAGACCCTGTACTTC.